This T cell receptor beta chain originates from a study of identical twins. Donors uniformly comprised healthy Caucasians. Template switching supplied a universal primer site; unique molecular identifiers were carried on the cDNA. TCRdb re-called the 5' RACE reads through MiXCR, storing one row per CDR3 protein. The data hold 1.5 million to 2 million distinct CDR3 sequences, with about 32% observed a single time. Findings and caveats of the study: Findings came from cross-sectional statistics, without long-term follow-up of donors.

Per germline, CDR1 SGHTA and CDR2 FQGNSA. The CDR3 consists of 15 residues. The V end was cut by 5 bases, the J end by 6 bases, with 18 bases between. As for this clonotype: Its antigen is unknown.

The sequenced sample was cord blood. The chain links TRBV7-2 to TRBJ2-3, with a possible D match to TRBD2 (5 bases). This sequence was found in a newborn girl in good health. The CDR3 sequence: CASSPSRLAGDTQYF. The CDR3 DNA is TGTGCCAGCAGCCCTTCGCGGCTAGCCGGGGATACGCAGTATTTT.